Listed here is a single TCR beta chain. Its antigen remains unknown. General observations from the study: The larger cohort examined one V-J beta rearrangement, not whole repertoires. Tumor-infiltrating Treg TCR alpha and beta sequences overlapped most with tumor naive CD4+ T cells, then blood naive.

One entry per CDR3 protein, called by TCRdb with MiXCR from the 5' RACE reads. The repertoire consists of approximately 44,000 distinct CDR3 sequences, with 29% occurring once and the leading ten covering 3.5% to 4.5%. The J segment lost 5 bases and the V segment lost 0 bases, leaving 6 bases of the junction unmatched. The CDR3 covers 15 residues. Germline V gene data show CDR1 as DFQATT and CDR2 as SNEGSKA (reference sequence). Sample: memory CD4+ T cells sorted from a lymph node. Subset specified: memory CD4+ T cells, CD4+CD45RO+CD25-. This chain uses TRBV20-1 with TRBJ2-5, with TRBD1 matching over 10 bases. The receptor comes from a female donor with breast cancer. The CDR3 sequence: CSARDRQGALETQYF. The CDR3 bases are TGCAGTGCTAGAGATCGACAGGGGGCGTTGGAGACCCAGTACTTC.